This T cell receptor (beta chain) was identified during a study of tumor-infiltrating lymphocytes in primary liver carcinoma. Total RNA (around 0.45 ug) served as template for TCR beta cDNA synthesis primed by a constant-region primer. Amplification in three nested multiplex PCR rounds with slightly modified ARM-PCR gave rise to TCR beta libraries. Primers for the first two PCR rounds were TRBV1-TRBV30 forward primers and a C-beta reverse primer (about 9 cycles per round). From the multiplex PCR reads, TCRdb called clonotypes with MiXCR, one entry per CDR3 protein. The table includes 300,000 to 350,000 distinct CDR3 sequences, about 50% detected once. Germline DNA was also extracted, and blood RNA derived from unsorted whole blood. A note on this clonotype: The antigen is undetermined. Just one base apart from a much larger clone, this may be a read error.

The CDR3 totals 14 residues. Trimming removed 6 bases from V and 1 base from J, with 12 bases in between. CDR1 and CDR2 from the germline V gene are MNHEY and SVGEGT. Study-wide findings and caveats: Overlap in tumor-adjacent and tumor-blood pairs fell below that of tumor region pairs.

The sample comprised peripheral blood. The rearrangement uses TRBV6-2 or TRBV6-3 and TRBJ2-5, with D possibly matching TRBD1 (5 bases). The sequence derives from a woman aged 30 to 39 with primary liver carcinoma and hepatitis B virus infection. Here the CDR3 DNA reads TGTGCCAGCAGACGCGACAGCGCCCAAGAGACCCAGTACTTC. It codes for CASRRDSAQETQYF.